This T cell receptor beta chain was found in a study of T cell responses to AZD1222 COVID-19 vaccine. Findings and limits, study-wide: The span of vaccine-associated CD4 TCRs extended across spike, with dominance at 160-218 and 743-854.

Generated by immunoSEQ multiplex PCR, the TCRdb table keeps only in-frame clones and is missing some. The sample has roughly 180,000 clones; approximately 92% are singletons. This CDR3 has 13 residues. The germline V gene has CDR1 LNHDA and CDR2 SQIVND (reference sequence). The V end lost 6 bases, the J end lost 5 bases, and 13 bases lay between the germline ends. Worth noting for this clone: Antigen specificity is unknown.

The gene calls are TRBV19 and TRBJ1-1; maybe TRBD1 (5 bases). This TCR was sampled from an adult who received the MenACWY meningococcal vaccine as a control. Here the sequenced sample was peripheral blood, taken 28 days after the second dose of the MenACWY control vaccine. CDR3 protein: CASSSPWGTEAFF. The CDR3 nucleotides are TGTGCCAGTAGCTCACCGTGGGGGACTGAAGCTTTCTTT. The variable domain in full, with the rest retrieved from reference TRBV19 and TRBJ1-1, is DGGITQSPKYLFRKEGQNVTLSCEQNLNHDAMYWYRQDPGQGLRLIYYSQIVNDFQKGDIAEGYSVSREKKESFPLTVTSAQKNPTAFYLCASSSPWGTEAFFGQGTRLTVV.